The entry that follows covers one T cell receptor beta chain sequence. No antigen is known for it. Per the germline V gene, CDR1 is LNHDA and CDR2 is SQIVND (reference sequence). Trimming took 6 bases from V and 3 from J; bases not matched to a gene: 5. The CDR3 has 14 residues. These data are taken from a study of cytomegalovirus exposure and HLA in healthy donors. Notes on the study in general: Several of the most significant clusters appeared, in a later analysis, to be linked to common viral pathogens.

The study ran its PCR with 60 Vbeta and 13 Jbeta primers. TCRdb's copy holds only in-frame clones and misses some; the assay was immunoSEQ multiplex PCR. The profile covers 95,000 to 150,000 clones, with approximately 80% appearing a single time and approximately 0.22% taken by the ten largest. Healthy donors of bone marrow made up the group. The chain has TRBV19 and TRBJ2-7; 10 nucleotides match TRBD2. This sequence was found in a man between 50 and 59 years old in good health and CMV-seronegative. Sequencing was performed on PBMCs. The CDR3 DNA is TGTGCCAGTAGCCCTAGCGGGAGCCTCTACGAGCAGTACTTC. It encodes CASSPSGSLYEQYF. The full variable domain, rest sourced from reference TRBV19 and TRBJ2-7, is DGGITQSPKYLFRKEGQNVTLSCEQNLNHDAMYWYRQDPGQGLRLIYYSQIVNDFQKGDIAEGYSVSREKKESFPLTVTSAQKNPTAFYLCASSPSGSLYEQYFGPGTRLTVT.